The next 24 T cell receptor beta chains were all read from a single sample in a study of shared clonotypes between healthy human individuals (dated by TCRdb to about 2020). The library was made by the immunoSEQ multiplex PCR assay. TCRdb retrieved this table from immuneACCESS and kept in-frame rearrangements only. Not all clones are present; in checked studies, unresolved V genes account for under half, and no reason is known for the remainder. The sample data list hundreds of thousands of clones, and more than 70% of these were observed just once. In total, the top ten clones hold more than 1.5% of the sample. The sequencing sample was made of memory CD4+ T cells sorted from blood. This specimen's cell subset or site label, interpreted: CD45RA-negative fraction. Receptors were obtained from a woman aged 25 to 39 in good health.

This chain's CDR3 is CASSPPRGNSLTEAFF. The CDR3, as DNA: TGTGCCAGCTCACCACCCAGGGGGAATTCCCTTACTGAAGCTTTCTTT. The V gene is TRBV18, the J gene TRBJ1-1, with 7 positions matching TRBD1. After removal of 0 bases from V and 5 bases from J, the junction contained 9 bases not matched to a gene. The CDR3 covers 16 residues. Germline V gene sequence: CDR1 KGHSH, CDR2 LQKENI.

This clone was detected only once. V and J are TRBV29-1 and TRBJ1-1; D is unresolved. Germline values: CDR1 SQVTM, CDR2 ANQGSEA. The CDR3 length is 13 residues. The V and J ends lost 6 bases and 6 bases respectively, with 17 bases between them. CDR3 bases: TGCAGCGTGGTCTCACCGGAGTTGGCTGAAGCTTTCTTT. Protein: CSVVSPELAEAFF.

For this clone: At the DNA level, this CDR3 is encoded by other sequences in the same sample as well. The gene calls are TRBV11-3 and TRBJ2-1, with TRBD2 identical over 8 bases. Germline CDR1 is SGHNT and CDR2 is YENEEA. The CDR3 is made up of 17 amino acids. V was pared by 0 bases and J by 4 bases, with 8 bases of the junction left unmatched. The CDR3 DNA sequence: TGTGCCAGCAGCTTAGATTCGGGGGCGGGAGGATACAATGAGCAGTTCTTC. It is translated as CASSLDSGAGGYNEQFF.

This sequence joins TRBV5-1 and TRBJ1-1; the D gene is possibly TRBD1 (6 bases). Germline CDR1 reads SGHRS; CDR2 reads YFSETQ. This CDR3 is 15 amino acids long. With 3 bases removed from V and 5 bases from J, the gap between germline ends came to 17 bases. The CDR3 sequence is CASSSSRDTSTEAFF. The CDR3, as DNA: TGCGCCAGCAGCTCCTCCCGGGACACCAGTACTGAAGCTTTCTTT.

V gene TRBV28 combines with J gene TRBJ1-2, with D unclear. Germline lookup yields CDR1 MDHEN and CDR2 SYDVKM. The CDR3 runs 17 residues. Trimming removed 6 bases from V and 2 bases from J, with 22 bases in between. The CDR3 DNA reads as TGTGCCAGCAGCCCCCCCGACGGGATTACGAGCAACTATGGCTACACCTTC. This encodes CASSPPDGITSNYGYTF.

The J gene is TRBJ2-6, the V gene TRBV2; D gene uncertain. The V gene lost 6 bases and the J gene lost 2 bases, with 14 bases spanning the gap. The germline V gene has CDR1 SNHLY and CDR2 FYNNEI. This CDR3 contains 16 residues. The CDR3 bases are TGTGCCAGCAGCGACCGGGTCCCCGCTGGGGCCAACGTCCTGACTTTC. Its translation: CASSDRVPAGANVLTF.

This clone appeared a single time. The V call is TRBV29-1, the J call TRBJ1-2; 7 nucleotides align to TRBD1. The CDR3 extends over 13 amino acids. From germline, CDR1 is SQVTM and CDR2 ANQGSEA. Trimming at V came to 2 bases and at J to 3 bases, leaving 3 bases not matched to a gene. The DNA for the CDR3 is TGCAGCGTTGAAAACAGGGGTGACTATGGCTACACCTTC. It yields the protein CSVENRGDYGYTF.

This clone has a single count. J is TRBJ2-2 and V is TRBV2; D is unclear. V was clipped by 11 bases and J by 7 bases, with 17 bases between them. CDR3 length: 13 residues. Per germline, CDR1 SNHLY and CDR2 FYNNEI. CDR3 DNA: TGTGCCGTTACCCGGTGGGTCGACGGGGAGCTGTTTTTT. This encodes CAVTRWVDGELFF.

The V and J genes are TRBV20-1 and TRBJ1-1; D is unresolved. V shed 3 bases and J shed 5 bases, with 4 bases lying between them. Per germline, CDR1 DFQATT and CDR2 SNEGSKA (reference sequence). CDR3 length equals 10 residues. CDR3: CSARKTEAFF. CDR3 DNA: TGCAGTGCTAGGAAGACTGAAGCTTTCTTT.

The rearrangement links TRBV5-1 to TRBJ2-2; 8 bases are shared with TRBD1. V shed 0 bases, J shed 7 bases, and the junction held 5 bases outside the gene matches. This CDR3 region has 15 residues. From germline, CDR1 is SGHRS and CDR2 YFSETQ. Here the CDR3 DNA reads TGCGCCAGCAGCTTGGCCCGGACAGGGTACGGGGAGCTGTTTTTT. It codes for CASSLARTGYGELFF.

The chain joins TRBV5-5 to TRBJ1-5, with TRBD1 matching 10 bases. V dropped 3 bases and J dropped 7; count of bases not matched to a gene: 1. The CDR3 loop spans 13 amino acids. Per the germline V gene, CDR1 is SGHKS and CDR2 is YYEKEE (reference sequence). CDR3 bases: TGTGCCAGCAGCTGGGACAGGGGACAGCCCCAGCATTTT. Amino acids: CASSWDRGQPQHF.

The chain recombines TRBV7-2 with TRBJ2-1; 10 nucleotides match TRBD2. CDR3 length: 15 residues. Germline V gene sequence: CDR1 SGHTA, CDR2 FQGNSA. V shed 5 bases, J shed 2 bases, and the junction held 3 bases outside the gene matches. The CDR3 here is CASSPLAGAYNEQFF. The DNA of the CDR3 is TGTGCCAGCAGCCCTCTAGCGGGGGCCTACAATGAGCAGTTCTTC.

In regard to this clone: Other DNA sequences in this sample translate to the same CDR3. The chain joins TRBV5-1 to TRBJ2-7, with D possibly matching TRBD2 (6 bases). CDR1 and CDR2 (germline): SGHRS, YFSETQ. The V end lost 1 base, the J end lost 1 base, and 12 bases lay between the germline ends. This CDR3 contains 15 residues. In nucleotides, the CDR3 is TGCGCCAGCAGCTTGAGTCCCGGGAGTTCCTACGAGCAGTACTTC. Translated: CASSLSPGSSYEQYF.

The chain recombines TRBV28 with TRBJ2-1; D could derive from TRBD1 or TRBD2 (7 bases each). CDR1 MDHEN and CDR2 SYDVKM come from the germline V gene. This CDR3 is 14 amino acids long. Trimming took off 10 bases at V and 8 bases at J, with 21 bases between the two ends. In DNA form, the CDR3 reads TGTGCCACCAGCCGCGGGGGACAGTCCTATGAGCAGTTCTTC. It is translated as CATSRGGQSYEQFF.

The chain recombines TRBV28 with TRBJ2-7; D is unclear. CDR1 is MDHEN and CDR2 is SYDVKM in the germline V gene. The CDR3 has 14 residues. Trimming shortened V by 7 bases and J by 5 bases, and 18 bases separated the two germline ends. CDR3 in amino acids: CASTSTANLDEQYF. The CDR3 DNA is TGTGCCAGCACGTCGACTGCTAATCTGGACGAGCAGTACTTC.

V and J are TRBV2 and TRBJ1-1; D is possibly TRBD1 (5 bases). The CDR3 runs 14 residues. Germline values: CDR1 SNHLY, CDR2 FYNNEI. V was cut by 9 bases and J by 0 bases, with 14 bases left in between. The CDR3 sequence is CASTTESVNTEAFF. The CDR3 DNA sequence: TGTGCCAGTACGACAGAGAGTGTGAACACTGAAGCTTTCTTT.

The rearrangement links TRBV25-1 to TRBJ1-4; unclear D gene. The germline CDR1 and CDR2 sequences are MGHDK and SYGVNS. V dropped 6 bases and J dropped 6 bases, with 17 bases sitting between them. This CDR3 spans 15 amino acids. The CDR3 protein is CASRNSGGGDEKLFF. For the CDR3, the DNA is TGTGCCAGCAGAAATTCGGGAGGAGGTGATGAAAAACTGTTTTTT.

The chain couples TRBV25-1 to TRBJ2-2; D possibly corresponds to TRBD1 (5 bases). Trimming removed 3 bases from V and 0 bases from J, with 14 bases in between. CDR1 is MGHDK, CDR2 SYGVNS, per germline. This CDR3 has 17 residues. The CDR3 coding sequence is TGTGCCAGCAGTGATGTCGCACAGGCTCCGAACACCGGGGAGCTGTTTTTT. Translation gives CASSDVAQAPNTGELFF. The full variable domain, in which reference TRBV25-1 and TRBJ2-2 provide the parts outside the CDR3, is EADIYQTPRYLVIGTGKKITLECSQTMGHDKMYWYQQDPGMELHLIHYSYGVNSTEKGDLSSESTVSRIRTEHFPLTLESARPSHTSQYLCASSDVAQAPNTGELFFGEGSRLTVL.

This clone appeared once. CDR3 amino acids: CASSRTGTGGSGRPYEQYF. The CDR3 region has the DNA TGCGCCAGCAGCCGTACCGGGACAGGGGGCAGCGGGCGACCCTACGAGCAGTACTTC. The rearrangement links TRBV5-1 to TRBJ2-7; 12 nucleotides line up with TRBD1. The CDR3 runs 19 residues. The germline V gene encodes CDR1 SGHRS and CDR2 YFSETQ. Germline trimming cut 4 bases from V and 2 bases from J; bases unmatched to any gene: 16.

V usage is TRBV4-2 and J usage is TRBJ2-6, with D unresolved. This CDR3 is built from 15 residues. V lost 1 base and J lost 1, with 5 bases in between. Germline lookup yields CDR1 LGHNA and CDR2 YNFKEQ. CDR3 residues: CASSQVLSGANVLTF. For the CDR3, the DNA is TGTGCCAGCAGCCAAGTGCTATCTGGGGCCAACGTCCTGACTTTC.

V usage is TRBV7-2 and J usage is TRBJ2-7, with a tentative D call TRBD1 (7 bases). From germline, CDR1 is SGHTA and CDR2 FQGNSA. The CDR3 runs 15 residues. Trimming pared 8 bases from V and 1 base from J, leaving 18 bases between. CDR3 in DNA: TGTGCCAGCTCCGGAGGGGGGACAGTTTCCTACGAGCAGTACTTC. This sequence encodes CASSGGGTVSYEQYF.

The CDR3 DNA sequence: TGTGCCAGCTCACCACGGACAGATGGGAAACTGTTTTTT. It yields the protein CASSPRTDGKLFF. The chain has TRBV18 and TRBJ1-4; possible D gene TRBD1, 6 bases. The germline CDR1 and CDR2 sequences are KGHSH and LQKENI. Trimming took 1 base from V and 11 from J, leaving 11 bases between them. CDR3 length: 13 amino acids.

DNA of the CDR3: TGTGCCAGCAGGGATGGACCTGAGCAGTACTTC. It specifies CASRDGPEQYF. The V gene is TRBV6-5, the J gene TRBJ2-7; D gene unclear. The CDR3 contains 11 residues. Germline V lookup: CDR1 MNHEY, CDR2 SVGAGI. V gave up 6 bases and J gave up 7 bases, with 10 bases separating them.

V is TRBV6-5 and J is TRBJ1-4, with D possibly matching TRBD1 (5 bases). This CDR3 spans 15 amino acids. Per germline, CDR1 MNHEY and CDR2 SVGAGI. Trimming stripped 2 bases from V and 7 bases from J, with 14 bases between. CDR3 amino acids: CASSYDGGRGEKLFF. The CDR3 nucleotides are TGTGCCAGCAGTTACGATGGGGGGAGGGGTGAAAAACTGTTTTTT.